Below are 29 T cell receptor beta chains sequenced from a single sample in a study of blood T cell repertoires in COVID-19. The data were produced by immunoSEQ multiplex PCR, yet TCRdb's version contains in-frame clones alone and is incomplete. Of about 79,000 clones detected, around nine tenths appear once; the ten largest clones hold roughly 13%. Sequenced material: peripheral blood. These receptors were collected from a man between 65 and 85 years old with active or convalescent COVID-19.

The chain joins TRBV18 to TRBJ2-1; 10 bases fit TRBD2. The CDR3 consists of 15 residues. V shed 2 bases, J shed 7 bases, and the junction held 5 bases outside the gene matches. Looked up from germline, CDR1 is KGHSH and CDR2 is LQKENI. The CDR3: CASSPASSGSNEQFF. In DNA form, the CDR3 reads TGTGCCAGCTCACCAGCCTCTAGCGGGAGTAATGAGCAGTTCTTC.

A single count supports this clone. V gene TRBV5-5 combines with J gene TRBJ1-1; 7 nucleotides align to TRBD1. Germline lookup yields CDR1 SGHKS and CDR2 YYEKEE (reference sequence). J was trimmed by 0 bases and V by 0 bases; bases with no gene match: 2. The length of the CDR3 is 15 residues. This chain's CDR3 is CASSLAGTVNTEAFF. In nucleotides, the CDR3 is TGTGCCAGCAGCTTGGCCGGGACAGTGAACACTGAAGCTTTCTTT.

J is TRBJ2-1 and V is TRBV18; 14 bases match TRBD2. V shed 2 bases and J 6 bases; nucleotides not matched to a gene: 6. The CDR3 length is 17 residues. In germline, CDR1 is KGHSH, CDR2 LQKENI. CDR3 nucleotide sequence: TGTGCCAGCTCACCAGGGACTAGCGGGAGCCTGGGCAATGAGCAGTTCTTC. As protein: CASSPGTSGSLGNEQFF.

The V and J genes are TRBV12-3 or TRBV12-4 and TRBJ1-1; possibly TRBD1 for D (5 bases). The CDR3 has 12 residues. V dropped 5 bases and J dropped 6 bases, with 10 bases sitting between them. The CDR3 spells CASSRDFPEAFF. CDR3 bases: TGTGCCAGCAGTAGGGACTTTCCTGAAGCTTTCTTT.

V is TRBV9 and J is TRBJ2-2; TRBD2 matches at 11 bases. V gave up 4 bases and J gave up 1 base; unmatched junction bases: 3. The CDR3 is made up of 16 amino acids. The germline CDR1 and CDR2 sequences are SGDLS and YYNGEE. The CDR3 DNA reads as TGTGCCAGCAGCCCAGGACTAGCGGGGAACACCGGGGAGCTGTTTTTT. Protein sequence: CASSPGLAGNTGELFF.

The chain couples TRBV30 to TRBJ1-2, with TRBD1 as a possible D gene (6 bases). The CDR3 spans 12 residues. The germline gives CDR1 GTSNPN, CDR2 SVGIG (reference sequence). V was cut by 1 base and J by 4 bases, with 7 bases left in between. CDR3 in DNA: TGTGCCTGGAGTGGAGGGGGCTATGGCTACACCTTC. Protein sequence: CAWSGGGYGYTF.

With respect to this clone: Germline is not matched at one junction end, which may reflect a read error. The chain employs TRBV7-7 and TRBJ2-1, with D perhaps TRBD1 (5 bases). CDR1 and CDR2 (germline): SSHAT, FNYEAQ (reference sequence). CDR3 length: 15 residues. CDR3 bases: TGTGCTAGCAGCCTCACGGGTGACAGCTACAATGAGCAGTTCTTC. Translation: CASSLTGDSYNEQFF.

The V call is TRBV29-1, the J call TRBJ1-2; 7 bases fit TRBD1. This CDR3 has 13 residues. The germline V gene encodes CDR1 SQVTM and CDR2 ANQGSEA. The V gene end was trimmed by 4 bases and the J gene end by 2 bases; junction bases not matched to a gene: 4. In nucleotides, the CDR3 is TGCAGCGTTGGTAACAGGGGAAACTATGGCTACACCTTC. Amino acid sequence: CSVGNRGNYGYTF.

The chain combines TRBV18 with TRBJ1-5; D remains ambiguous. Germline V gives CDR1 KGHSH, CDR2 LQKENI. The CDR3 runs 15 residues. Between the trimmed V and J ends, which lost 3 bases and 7 bases, there was a span of 16 bases. In DNA form, the CDR3 reads TGTGCCAGCTCACCCCGGGTCCTGGCTGGGCAGCCCCAGCATTTT. Encoded protein: CASSPRVLAGQPQHF. The variable domain in full, with the rest retrieved from reference TRBV18 and TRBJ1-5, is NAGVMQNPRHLVRRRGQEARLRCSPMKGHSHVYWYRQLPEEGLKFMVYLQKENIIDESGMPKERFSAEFPKEGPSILRIQQVVRGDSAAYFCASSPRVLAGQPQHFGDGTRLSIL.

This chain uses TRBV15 with TRBJ2-7; D call uncertain. Per germline, CDR1 LNHNV and CDR2 YYDKDF (reference sequence). This CDR3 comprises 17 residues. V was cut by 6 bases and J by 1 base, with 22 bases left in between. CDR3 sequence reads: CATSTMLSQATSYEQYF. The DNA of the CDR3 is TGTGCCACCAGTACAATGCTTTCTCAAGCGACTTCCTACGAGCAGTACTTC. Looking up the rest from reference TRBV15 and TRBJ2-7 gives the full variable domain: DAMVIQNPRYQVTQFGKPVTLSCSQTLNHNVMYWYQQKSSQAPKLLFHYYDKDFNNEADTPDNFQSRRPNTSFCFLDIRSPGLGDTAMYLCATSTMLSQATSYEQYFGPGTRLTVT.

The genes are TRBV6-5 and TRBJ1-2, with 7 bases identical to TRBD1. CDR1 is MNHEY, CDR2 SVGAGI, per germline. V was clipped by 6 bases and J by 4 bases; unmatched bases: 5. The CDR3 sequence is 13 residues long. CDR3 in DNA: TGTGCCAGCAGCGTGACAGGGAGCTATGGCTACACCTTC. Translated, it gives CASSVTGSYGYTF.

This clone appeared a few times. The rearrangement uses TRBV7-9 and TRBJ1-5; no firm D call. The V end lost 1 base, the J end lost 4 bases, and 11 bases lay between the germline ends. Germline V gene sequence: CDR1 SEHNR, CDR2 FQNEAQ (reference sequence). CDR3 size: 15 residues. Written as DNA, the CDR3 is TGTGCCAGCAGCTTAGGGCCGGGGTTTAATCAGCCCCAGCATTTT. Its translation is CASSLGPGFNQPQHF.

V is TRBV7-9 and J is TRBJ2-7, with a possible D match to TRBD1 (8 bases). V lost 5 bases, J lost 2 bases, and 25 bases lay in between. This CDR3 has 18 amino acids. Per the germline V gene, CDR1 is SEHNR and CDR2 is FQNEAQ (reference sequence). In DNA form, the CDR3 reads TGTGCCAGCAGCCTCCAGGGGGCGCTAAGGGCGGGAGCCTACGAGCAGTACTTC. Protein: CASSLQGALRAGAYEQYF.

V and J are TRBV28 and TRBJ1-2; 7 bases agree with TRBD1. The CDR3 runs to 13 residues. CDR1 and CDR2 (germline): MDHEN, SYDVKM. With V trimmed by 6 bases and J by 4 bases, 5 bases remained unmatched. CDR3 loop: CASRVGTVYGYTF. The CDR3 coding sequence is TGTGCCAGCAGGGTTGGGACAGTCTATGGCTACACCTTC.

The chain recombines TRBV5-1 with TRBJ2-5; 8 bases agree with TRBD2. Germline V gene lookup returns CDR1 SGHRS and CDR2 YFSETQ. The CDR3 runs 16 residues. The ends lost 4 bases at V and 4 bases at J; junction bases unmatched: 12. Written as DNA, the CDR3 is TGCGCCAGCAGCCAACAGGGAGGCGGGAGGCCAGAGACCCAGTACTTC. Translating it yields CASSQQGGGRPETQYF.

J is TRBJ2-7 and V is TRBV19, with D hard to call. The V end was cut by 4 bases, the J end by 0 bases, with 4 bases between. Germline CDR1 LNHDA, CDR2 SQIVND (reference sequence). The CDR3 length is 12 residues. The chain's CDR3 is CASSSDSYEQYF. CDR3 sequence (DNA): TGTGCCAGTAGTAGCGACTCCTACGAGCAGTACTTC.

This chain links TRBV21-1 with TRBJ1-2. TRBV21-1 is noted as a pseudogene. This CDR3 comprises 17 residues. The chain's CDR3 is CASSKEGCGFPHYGYTF. The CDR3 DNA reads TGTGCCAGCAGCAAAGAAGGGTGCGGGTTCCCCCACTATGGCTACACCTTC.

Only a few counts were recorded for this clone. V usage is TRBV4-2 and J usage is TRBJ1-5; D gene unclear. This CDR3 comprises 14 residues. Germline CDR1 LGHNA, CDR2 YNFKEQ. Trimming shortened V by 2 bases and J by 0 bases, and 5 bases separated the two germline ends. The chain's CDR3 is CASSQLGSNQPQHF. Written as DNA, the CDR3 is TGTGCCAGCAGCCAACTAGGTAGCAATCAGCCCCAGCATTTT.

This chain uses TRBV28 with TRBJ1-3; the match to TRBD1 covers 7 bases. J was trimmed by 2 bases and V by 2 bases; bases with no gene match: 9. Germline V CDR1 and CDR2: MDHEN, SYDVKM. This CDR3 spans 17 amino acids. The CDR3 DNA reads TGTGCCAGCAGTTTAACTTCCCATCAGGGGGCTGGAAACACCATATATTTT. Residues: CASSLTSHQGAGNTIYF. Supplemented by reference TRBV28 and TRBJ1-3, the full variable domain reads DVKVTQSSRYLVKRTGEKVFLECVQDMDHENMFWYRQDPGLGLRLIYFSYDVKMKEKGDIPEGYSVSREKKERFSLILESASTNQTSMYLCASSLTSHQGAGNTIYFGEGSWLTVV.

DNA for the CDR3: TGTGCCAGCAGCCGATATAAAGACAGGGCGGAGACCCAGTACTTC. Protein: CASSRYKDRAETQYF. The chain couples TRBV27 to TRBJ2-5; TRBD1 agrees at 7 bases. CDR3 length: 15 amino acids. Germline values: CDR1 MNHEY, CDR2 SMNVEV (reference sequence). V was clipped by 6 bases and J by 5 bases; unmatched bases: 12.

V is TRBV3-1 (or the pseudogene TRBV3-2) and J is TRBJ1-1; D gene ambiguous. The CDR3 contains 14 residues. Germline lookup yields CDR1 LGHDT and CDR2 YNNKEL (reference sequence). V gave up 1 base and J gave up 1 base, with 7 bases separating them. The chain's CDR3 is CASSQVSSNTEAFF. The CDR3 region has the DNA TGTGCCAGCAGCCAAGTTTCTTCGAACACTGAAGCTTTCTTT.

The rearrangement links TRBV5-6 to TRBJ1-1, with 9 positions matching TRBD1. The CDR3 covers 15 residues. Germline V gives CDR1 SGHDT, CDR2 YYEEEE. Trimming at V came to 0 bases and at J to 1 base, leaving 1 base not matched to a gene. The CDR3 region is CASSLVDRGNTEAFF. Written as DNA, the CDR3 is TGTGCCAGCAGCTTGGTGGACAGGGGGAACACTGAAGCTTTCTTT.

The chain combines TRBV28 with TRBJ2-2, with 9 bases aligning to TRBD1. The CDR3 is 15 amino acids. Germline lookup yields CDR1 MDHEN and CDR2 SYDVKM. V was pared by 4 bases and J by 7 bases, with 7 bases of the junction left unmatched. CDR3 DNA sequence: TGTGCCAGCAGTTCCCGGGACAGGGTTAACGGGGAGCTGTTTTTT. Protein sequence: CASSSRDRVNGELFF.

This clone has a handful of counts. The chain joins TRBV7-9 to TRBJ2-3; 9 nucleotides line up with TRBD2. In germline, CDR1 is SEHNR, CDR2 FQNEAQ (reference sequence). V shed 3 bases and J 3 bases; nucleotides not matched to a gene: 4. The CDR3 is 15 residues long. CDR3 nucleotides: TGTGCCAGCAGCTTGAGCGGGAGGAGGACAGATACGCAGTATTTT. Residues: CASSLSGRRTDTQYF.

The V gene is TRBV5-6, the J gene TRBJ2-1, with a weak D call TRBD1 (6 bases). The V end was cut by 4 bases, the J end by 5 bases, with 16 bases between. This CDR3 has 15 residues. Germline V gene sequence: CDR1 SGHDT, CDR2 YYEEEE. Here the CDR3 DNA reads TGTGCCAGCAGCGTATACCAGGGGTCCAACAATGAGCAGTTCTTC. It is translated as CASSVYQGSNNEQFF.

V is TRBV28 and J is TRBJ1-1; D is possibly TRBD1 (5 bases). Germline V CDR1 and CDR2: MDHEN, SYDVKM. The CDR3 totals 14 residues. V lost 6 bases and J lost 7, with 18 bases in between. The CDR3 protein is CASSRPDKQVEAFF. The CDR3 DNA sequence: TGTGCCAGCAGCAGACCCGATAAACAGGTTGAAGCTTTCTTT.

J is TRBJ1-1 and V is TRBV29-1, with a possible D match to TRBD1 (6 bases). The germline CDR1 and CDR2 sequences are SQVTM and ANQGSEA. CDR3 length: 14 amino acids. Trimming shortened V by 7 bases and J by 3 bases, and 18 bases separated the two germline ends. In DNA form, the CDR3 reads TGCAGCGCCGGCGGGGGGGGCGAGTACACTGAAGCTTTCTTT. It is translated as CSAGGGGEYTEAFF.

The chain uses TRBV5-1 and TRBJ2-5, with D tentatively TRBD1 (6 bases). This CDR3 is built from 15 residues. The germline V gene encodes CDR1 SGHRS and CDR2 YFSETQ. Trimming shortened V by 4 bases and J by 0 bases, and 13 bases separated the two germline ends. CDR3 sequence reads: CASSILTGYQETQYF. The DNA for the CDR3 is TGCGCCAGCAGCATCTTAACAGGGTACCAAGAGACCCAGTACTTC.

The chain is built from TRBV7-9 and TRBJ1-4, with 7 bases identical to TRBD1. The length of the CDR3 is 15 residues. V lost 3 bases and J lost 5; bases outside the gene matches: 6. Looked up from germline, CDR1 is SEHNR and CDR2 is FQNEAQ (reference sequence). This chain's CDR3 is CASSFKGGTNEKLFF. The CDR3 DNA reads TGTGCCAGCAGCTTTAAAGGGGGCACCAATGAAAAACTGTTTTTT.